These 31 T cell receptor beta chains originate from one sample sequenced in a study of early stage breast cancer tumors. Profiling relied on immunoSEQ multiplex PCR, and the TCRdb table lists in-frame clones only, not all of them. The sample lists 25,000 to 35,000 clones; 80% were seen once. Source material: blood. The source is a person aged 55 to 75 with breast cancer.

The gene calls are TRBV19 and TRBJ1-5; 8 bases line up with TRBD1. V shed 6 bases and J 3 bases; nucleotides not matched to a gene: 7. Looked up from germline, CDR1 is LNHDA and CDR2 is SQIVND (reference sequence). This CDR3 has 15 amino acids. For the CDR3, the DNA is TGTGCCAGTAGCAAGGACAGGGTTGACAATCAGCCCCAGCATTTT. Translation: CASSKDRVDNQPQHF. Full variable domain (remainder filled in from reference TRBV19 and TRBJ1-5): DGGITQSPKYLFRKEGQNVTLSCEQNLNHDAMYWYRQDPGQGLRLIYYSQIVNDFQKGDIAEGYSVSREKKESFPLTVTSAQKNPTAFYLCASSKDRVDNQPQHFGDGTRLSIL.

The gene calls are TRBV28 and TRBJ1-2, with TRBD1 identical over 7 bases. Germline V gene sequence: CDR1 MDHEN, CDR2 SYDVKM. After removal of 3 bases from V and 5 bases from J, the junction contained 6 bases not matched to a gene. The CDR3 loop spans 14 amino acids. The CDR3 region is CASSFGDRVYGYTF. CDR3 nucleotide sequence: TGTGCCAGCAGTTTCGGAGACAGGGTTTATGGCTACACCTTC.

This rearrangement joins TRBV28 to TRBJ1-5; D gene unclear. In germline, CDR1 is MDHEN, CDR2 SYDVKM. CDR3 length: 13 amino acids. Trimming took off 6 bases at V and 1 base at J, with 7 bases between the two ends. DNA for the CDR3: TGTGCCAGCAGCTGGAGAAGCAATCAGCCCCAGCATTTT. It yields the protein CASSWRSNQPQHF. The complete variable domain, with remaining parts taken from reference TRBV28 and TRBJ1-5, reads DVKVTQSSRYLVKRTGEKVFLECVQDMDHENMFWYRQDPGLGLRLIYFSYDVKMKEKGDIPEGYSVSREKKERFSLILESASTNQTSMYLCASSWRSNQPQHFGDGTRLSIL.

The chain has TRBV27 and TRBJ2-7; D is unresolved. This CDR3 is built from 13 residues. Germline V gene data show CDR1 as MNHEY and CDR2 as SMNVEV (reference sequence). The V end lost 7 bases, the J end lost 3 bases, and 13 bases lay between the germline ends. In DNA, the CDR3 is TGTGCCAGCACAACCGCCCCCGGCTACGAGCAGTACTTC. This encodes CASTTAPGYEQYF.

This chain connects TRBV6-4 to TRBJ2-1; 14 bases match TRBD2. The junction had 4 bases not matched to a gene; V was cut back by 0 bases and J by 9 bases. CDR1 and CDR2 (germline): MRHNA, SNTAGT. The CDR3 runs 16 residues. The CDR3 DNA is TGTGCCAGCAGTGACTCAGGGACTAGCGGGAGTCGTGAGCAGTTCTTC. Translation gives CASSDSGTSGSREQFF.

The rearrangement joins TRBV5-6 to TRBJ2-7; 8 bases line up with TRBD2. V was pared by 0 bases and J by 1 base, with 6 bases of the junction left unmatched. Germline values: CDR1 SGHDT, CDR2 YYEEEE. The CDR3 spans 16 residues. CDR3 region: CASSLDGGGSSYEQYF. CDR3 bases: TGTGCCAGCAGCTTGGATGGCGGGGGGTCGTCCTACGAGCAGTACTTC.

The V gene is TRBV9, the J gene TRBJ1-1; 10 bases are a match to TRBD1. Unmatched junction bases numbered 1, after V lost 7 bases and J lost 1 base. The CDR3 sequence is 13 residues long. CDR1 and CDR2 from the germline V gene are SGDLS and YYNGEE. CDR3 sequence reads: CASGTGANTEAFF. CDR3 nucleotide sequence: TGTGCCAGCGGGACAGGGGCGAACACTGAAGCTTTCTTT.

The chain employs TRBV4-3 and TRBJ2-5, with D possibly TRBD2 on 6 matching bases. The germline CDR1 and CDR2 sequences are LGHNA and YSLEER. The V gene lost 4 bases and the J gene lost 2 bases, with 14 bases spanning the gap. The CDR3 totals 15 residues. CDR3 sequence: CASSLGEAQQETQYF. The CDR3, as DNA: TGCGCCAGCAGCCTGGGGGAGGCTCAACAAGAGACCCAGTACTTC.

The table lists this clone with a count of one. This chain connects TRBV9 to TRBJ1-1, with D unresolved. The CDR3 sequence is 13 residues long. Between the trimmed V and J ends, which lost 0 bases and 7 bases, there was a span of 10 bases. Germline V gene sequence: CDR1 SGDLS, CDR2 YYNGEE. CDR3 in amino acids: CASSVATGNEAFF. The CDR3 DNA is TGTGCCAGCAGCGTAGCTACGGGGAATGAAGCTTTCTTT.

V and J are TRBV19 and TRBJ1-5, with D possibly TRBD1 on 5 matching bases. Germline values: CDR1 LNHDA, CDR2 SQIVND (reference sequence). This CDR3 contains 14 residues. V was shortened by 3 bases and J by 2 bases, with 8 bases between the two germline ends. The CDR3 protein is CASSIATGNQPQHF. In nucleotides, the CDR3 is TGTGCCAGTAGTATTGCGACAGGCAATCAGCCCCAGCATTTT.

The gene calls are TRBV5-4 and TRBJ2-2; TRBD2 matches at 11 bases. Germline V gives CDR1 SGHNT, CDR2 YYREEE (reference sequence). This CDR3 has 18 residues. Germline trimming cut 0 bases from V and 6 bases from J; bases unmatched to any gene: 10. The chain's CDR3 is CASSLGLAGPGSAGELFF. The DNA for the CDR3 is TGTGCCAGCAGCTTGGGACTAGCGGGGCCGGGGAGCGCCGGGGAGCTGTTTTTT.

V usage is TRBV7-9 and J usage is TRBJ2-7; 8 bases are a match to TRBD1. The germline CDR1 and CDR2 sequences are SEHNR and FQNEAQ (reference sequence). The CDR3 extends over 13 amino acids. The junction had 6 bases not matched to a gene; V was cut back by 5 bases and J by 6 bases. The CDR3 is CASSPQGGREQYF. Written as DNA, the CDR3 is TGTGCCAGCAGCCCACAGGGGGGTCGCGAGCAGTACTTC.

This chain links TRBV5-1 with TRBJ2-1; TRBD2 might be the D (6 bases). Germline V CDR1 and CDR2: SGHRS, YFSETQ. The CDR3 is 17 amino acids. V shed 3 bases and J shed 1 base, with 17 bases lying between them. CDR3 amino acids: CASSSLGTPLSYNEQFF. CDR3 in DNA: TGCGCCAGCAGCTCCCTTGGGACTCCCTTATCCTACAATGAGCAGTTCTTC.

The J gene is TRBJ2-3, the V gene TRBV28; 9 positions agree with TRBD2. This CDR3 spans 17 amino acids. V lost 5 bases to trimming and J lost 0 bases; unmatched junction nucleotides: 9. CDR1 and CDR2 (germline): MDHEN, SYDVKM. The CDR3 loop is CASSPGGSGGSTDTQYF. CDR3 DNA sequence: TGTGCCAGCAGTCCTGGCGGGAGCGGGGGGAGCACAGATACGCAGTATTTT. The full variable domain, completed using reference TRBV28 and TRBJ2-3, is DVKVTQSSRYLVKRTGEKVFLECVQDMDHENMFWYRQDPGLGLRLIYFSYDVKMKEKGDIPEGYSVSREKKERFSLILESASTNQTSMYLCASSPGGSGGSTDTQYFGPGTRLTVL.

The rearrangement links TRBV27 to TRBJ2-3; 14 bases fit TRBD2. The germline V gene has CDR1 MNHEY and CDR2 SMNVEV (reference sequence). CDR3 length equals 17 residues. Trimming removed 4 bases from V and 4 bases from J; junction bases left unmatched: 7. CDR3 nucleotides: TGTGCCAGCAGTTCTCGGACTAGCGGGAGGTCGCCAGATACGCAGTATTTT. Translation: CASSSRTSGRSPDTQYF.

The chain couples TRBV5-1 to TRBJ2-7, with 7 bases that match TRBD2. The CDR3 runs to 13 residues. V shed 0 bases and J 6 bases; nucleotides not matched to a gene: 3. Germline V gene lookup returns CDR1 SGHRS and CDR2 YFSETQ. This CDR3 is CASSLVREGEQYF. In DNA form, the CDR3 reads TGCGCCAGCAGCTTGGTTAGGGAGGGCGAGCAGTACTTC.

As DNA, the CDR3 is TGTGCCAGCAGTTACCAGACAGGGGGATACTACGAGCAGTACTTC. It encodes CASSYQTGGYYEQYF. This rearrangement joins TRBV6-5 to TRBJ2-7; TRBD1 matches at 9 bases. The germline V gene has CDR1 MNHEY and CDR2 SVGAGI. The CDR3 is made up of 15 amino acids. J lost 3 bases, V lost 2 bases, and 5 bases had no gene match.

This clone was recorded only once. This chain links TRBV7-2 with TRBJ2-3, with 11 bases fitting TRBD2. Trimming removed 2 bases from V and 8 bases from J; junction bases left unmatched: 12. Germline V lookup: CDR1 SGHTA, CDR2 FQGNSA. The CDR3 is 17 residues long. The CDR3 bases are TGTGCCAGCAGCTTATCTCTAGCGGGAGGCCCCCCCGGTACGCAGTATTTT. Protein sequence: CASSLSLAGGPPGTQYF.

This chain joins TRBV27 and TRBJ2-7; D is perhaps TRBD1 (6 bases). Germline CDR1 and CDR2: MNHEY and SMNVEV (reference sequence). V was shortened by 2 bases and J by 5 bases, with 16 bases between the two germline ends. This CDR3 region has 15 residues. This CDR3 reads CASSLLLRGRHEQYF. Here the CDR3 DNA reads TGTGCCAGCAGTTTACTTTTGAGGGGGAGACACGAGCAGTACTTC.

V is TRBV27 and J is TRBJ2-3; D ambiguous. CDR3 length equals 15 residues. The germline V gene has CDR1 MNHEY and CDR2 SMNVEV (reference sequence). V lost 2 bases and J lost 0, with 9 bases in between. CDR3 loop: CASSLGRSSTDTQYF. The CDR3 DNA reads TGTGCCAGCAGTTTAGGCCGCTCAAGCACAGATACGCAGTATTTT.

The chain joins TRBV29-1 to TRBJ2-7, with TRBD2 matching 8 bases. The CDR3 is 16 residues long. CDR1 and CDR2 (germline): SQVTM, ANQGSEA. With 6 bases clipped from V and 0 bases from J, the junction kept 13 bases outside the gene matches. CDR3 coding DNA: TGCAGCGTCGGGGGGGGCTCGGGAGGGCCCTCCTACGAGCAGTACTTC. Translated: CSVGGGSGGPSYEQYF.

J is TRBJ1-1 and V is TRBV18; D perhaps matches TRBD1 (5 bases). Trimming stripped 3 bases from V and 2 bases from J, with 10 bases between. The CDR3 is made up of 14 amino acids. Germline CDR1 KGHSH, CDR2 LQKENI. CDR3 protein: CASSPQGTNTEAFF. In nucleotides, the CDR3 is TGTGCCAGCTCACCCCAGGGCACAAACACTGAAGCTTTCTTT.

The chain has TRBV7-2 and TRBJ2-7; possibly TRBD1 for D (5 bases). From germline, CDR1 is SGHTA and CDR2 FQGNSA. V lost 4 bases to trimming and J lost 3 bases, with 13 bases between them. This CDR3 has 14 amino acids. CDR3 residues: CASSYQGHLYEQYF. CDR3 DNA: TGTGCCAGCAGCTACCAAGGACACCTCTACGAGCAGTACTTC.

V is TRBV27 and J is TRBJ1-1, with TRBD1 matching 7 bases. This CDR3 is built from 14 residues. V lost 0 bases to trimming and J lost 11 bases; unmatched junction nucleotides: 9. The germline V gene encodes CDR1 MNHEY and CDR2 SMNVEV (reference sequence). CDR3 nucleotide sequence: TGTGCCAGCAGTTTATCGTGGACAGGCGTTGAGGCTTTCTTT. It translates to CASSLSWTGVEAFF.

This clone was detected once. The chain has TRBV15 and TRBJ2-7; TRBD2 agrees at 9 bases. Germline V lookup: CDR1 LNHNV, CDR2 YYDKDF (reference sequence). The CDR3 runs to 17 residues. J was trimmed by 3 bases and V by 1 base; bases with no gene match: 10. The CDR3 spells CATSRGSSGSGGYEQYF. CDR3 nucleotides: TGTGCCACCAGCAGAGGTAGTAGCGGGAGTGGAGGCTACGAGCAGTACTTC.

J is TRBJ2-3 and V is TRBV6-6; TRBD1 is a possible D gene (5 bases). This CDR3 is built from 15 residues. Germline CDR1 and CDR2: MNHNY and SVGAGI (reference sequence). The V end lost 0 bases, the J end lost 4 bases, and 11 bases lay between the germline ends. The CDR3 nucleotides read TGTGCCAGCAGTTACTCCCCTCAGGGCGCAGATACGCAGTATTTT. This sequence encodes CASSYSPQGADTQYF.

The rearrangement links TRBV7-9 to TRBJ2-3, with 11 bases matching TRBD2. Losses at the gene ends were 2 bases for V and 1 base for J; bases not matched to a gene: 2. This CDR3 comprises 16 residues. The germline CDR1 and CDR2 sequences are SEHNR and FQNEAQ (reference sequence). The DNA of the CDR3 is TGTGCCAGCAGCTTAATACTAGCGGGAGGCACAGATACGCAGTATTTT. It is translated as CASSLILAGGTDTQYF.

The chain is built from TRBV18 and TRBJ1-1, with D unclear. The CDR3 is 15 residues long. CDR1 KGHSH and CDR2 LQKENI come from the germline V gene. The V end lost 3 bases, the J end lost 4 bases, and 15 bases lay between the germline ends. The CDR3 spells CASSPQSAVGTEAFF. DNA for the CDR3: TGTGCCAGCTCACCGCAATCAGCGGTTGGCACTGAAGCTTTCTTT.

V usage is TRBV9 and J usage is TRBJ1-4; the D gene is possibly TRBD1 (5 bases). V lost 1 base to trimming and J lost 2 bases, with 12 bases between them. The CDR3 sequence is 16 residues long. Germline V gene data show CDR1 as SGDLS and CDR2 as YYNGEE. Here the CDR3 reads CASSVSRGGTNEKLFF. CDR3 DNA: TGTGCCAGCAGCGTATCAAGGGGTGGTACTAATGAAAAACTGTTTTTT.

The V gene is TRBV7-8, the J gene TRBJ2-5; 7 positions match TRBD1. Germline CDR1 and CDR2: SGHVS and FQNEAQ. This CDR3 spans 14 amino acids. J was trimmed by 0 bases and V by 5 bases; bases with no gene match: 3. CDR3 residues: CASSLGTDQETQYF. The DNA for the CDR3 is TGTGCCAGCAGCCTTGGGACAGACCAAGAGACCCAGTACTTC.

This clone was observed a single time. The chain has TRBV7-9 and TRBJ1-3; TRBD1 might be the D (6 bases). Germline V gives CDR1 SEHNR, CDR2 FQNEAQ (reference sequence). The V end was cut by 4 bases, the J end by 4 bases, with 17 bases between. This CDR3 is built from 16 residues. The CDR3 here is CASSSRQASFGNTIYF. Here the CDR3 DNA reads TGTGCCAGCAGCTCCCGACAGGCTTCGTTCGGAAACACCATATATTTT.